This T cell receptor beta chain was sequenced in a study of blood T cell repertoires in COVID-19. About the study: Donors in the United States, Italy and Spain gave samples during acute or convalescent COVID-19. T cells, B-cell-depleted T cells, or PBMCs supplied cDNA or gDNA.

The V gene's germline CDR1 is SGHNT and CDR2 YYREEE (reference sequence). Trimming took 0 bases from V and 2 from J, leaving 8 bases between them. This CDR3 spans 14 amino acids. Source study methods: Reference gene primer amplification gave nucleated cell count estimates. The data were produced by immunoSEQ multiplex PCR, yet TCRdb's version contains in-frame clones alone and is incomplete. The V and J calls and clone size are taken from that table; D and trimming were inferred from the DNA. The sample yields more than 150,000 clones, roughly 84% seen once. This clone was observed a single time. This TCR came from a man in his fifties with active or convalescent COVID-19. The rearrangement uses TRBV5-4 and TRBJ1-2; D not certain. The sequenced sample consisted of peripheral blood. The CDR3 bases are TGTGCCAGCAGCTTGGATTGGCAGAACTATGGCTACACCTTC. Amino acid sequence: CASSLDWQNYGYTF.